This T cell receptor (beta chain) emerged from a study of OX40 agonist ivuxolimab in advanced cancers. Measured with immunoSEQ multiplex PCR; TCRdb has only the in-frame clones, and not every one. This sample yields approximately 58,000 clones, of which 88% are seen a single time; under 4% belongs to the top ten. The sample holds a few counts of this clone. What it binds is not known. Findings of the study overall: More expanded clones were seen, on average, in CD8+ T cells than in CD4+.

V lost 4 bases to trimming and J lost 3 bases, with 16 bases between them. Germline CDR1 SQVTM, CDR2 ANQGSEA. This CDR3 is built from 14 residues. The sequencing here drew on CD4+ or CD8+ T cells sorted from blood, taken in a trial of the OX40 agonist ivuxolimab. The V and J genes are TRBV29-1 and TRBJ2-7; weak D call: TRBD1 (5 bases). This clonotype originated in an adult with an advanced solid tumor such as melanoma, head and neck, liver or kidney cancer. The CDR3 DNA follows: TGCAGCGTTGTAGAGGACACACTTCTCTACGAGCAGTACTTC. Translating it yields CSVVEDTLLYEQYF.